This T cell receptor beta chain was documented in a study of T cells in Graves' hyperthyroidism and ophthalmopathy. Study findings and constraints: Ophthalmopathy and stable hyperthyroidism were separated by a 13 V-J model.

Graves' hyperthyroidism is called stable when ophthalmopathy does not progress within 18 months. Each patient was aged 18 to 65 and had newly diagnosed hyperthyroidism of under 2 months' duration. A note on this clonotype: Its antigen is as yet unknown.

The source material, RNA transcripts, was used to amplify TCR beta CDR3 regions. Researchers ran a first-round RT-PCR on the TCR CDR3 using the HTBI primer set. MiXCR was run by TCRdb on the multiplex PCR reads, yielding one entry per CDR3 protein. Of some 420,000 distinct CDR3 sequences in the sample, about 13% were seen once. This CDR3 has 12 amino acids. The germline V gene encodes CDR1 DFQATT and CDR2 SNEGSKA (reference sequence). Trimming pared 5 bases from V and 2 bases from J, leaving 9 bases between. The source material was blood. The rearrangement uses TRBV20-1 and TRBJ2-5; D remains unclear. The sequence was obtained from a young woman with Graves' hyperthyroidism. CDR3 amino acids: CSASTIQETQYF. The DNA of the CDR3 is TGCAGTGCTTCGACCATACAAGAGACCCAGTACTTC.